The 24 T cell receptor beta chains below all came from one sample that was sequenced in a study of cytomegalovirus exposure and HLA in healthy donors. Here immunoSEQ multiplex PCR was the method, and the copy in TCRdb shows in-frame clones only, minus some. In the table there are 110,000 or so clones, more than 85% of which are singletons. The sample was PBMCs. All receptors come from a man aged 18 to 35 in good health and CMV-seropositive.

The gene calls are TRBV27 and TRBJ1-5, with no clear D. Trimming took off 0 bases at V and 0 bases at J, with 12 bases between the two ends. Per the germline V gene, CDR1 is MNHEY and CDR2 is SMNVEV (reference sequence). The CDR3 is 17 residues long. The CDR3 coding sequence is TGTGCCAGCAGTTTATCGGGCGGGGAATATAGCAATCAGCCCCAGCATTTT. This codes for CASSLSGGEYSNQPQHF.

DNA for the CDR3: TGCGCCAGCAGCTTGGGGCCGGAGCTGGCAGCCCAGCATTTT. This encodes CASSLGPELAAQHF. V and J are TRBV5-1 and TRBJ1-5; D call uncertain. The ends were cut back, 0 bases at V and 11 bases at J, with 15 bases in the middle. The CDR3 loop spans 14 amino acids. Germline assignment: CDR1 SGHRS and CDR2 YFSETQ.

V gene TRBV6-1 combines with J gene TRBJ1-1; the D gene is possibly TRBD1 (5 bases). With 1 base removed from V and 4 bases from J, the gap between germline ends came to 13 bases. CDR1 and CDR2 (germline): MNHNS, SASEGT. The CDR3 runs to 15 residues. As DNA, the CDR3 is TGTGCCAGCAGTGAAGTTGCAGGGATCGGCACTGAAGCTTTCTTT. The encoded protein is CASSEVAGIGTEAFF.

This clone was found once. This sequence joins TRBV6-1 and TRBJ2-1, with unresolved D. V was pared by 3 bases and J by 5 bases, with 8 bases between. CDR1 is MNHNS and CDR2 is SASEGT in the germline V gene. CDR3 length: 13 amino acids. The CDR3 sequence is CASSEATHNEQFF. CDR3 bases: TGTGCCAGCAGTGAGGCGACTCACAATGAGCAGTTCTTC.

CDR3 protein: CASSQEGGRGWNEQYF. In DNA, the CDR3 is TGCGCCAGCAGCCAAGAGGGTGGGAGGGGTTGGAACGAGCAGTACTTC. V and J are TRBV4-3 and TRBJ2-7; 7 bases align to TRBD2. Germline V gene data show CDR1 as LGHNA and CDR2 as YSLEER. The CDR3 is made up of 16 amino acids. The trim removed 0 bases at V and 5 bases at J, leaving 10 bases unmatched.

V usage is TRBV23-1 and J usage is TRBJ1-5; 7 bases agree with TRBD1. Being an ORF, TRBV23-1 has a function that is uncertain. Trimming took 6 bases from V and 9 from J; bases not matched to a gene: 14. The length of the CDR3 is 15 residues. The CDR3 nucleotides are TGCGCCAGCAGCCGCGACAGGGCAAAATGTCGGCCCCAGCATTTT. This encodes CASSRDRAKCRPQHF.

This clone was seen a handful of times. V usage is TRBV6-1 and J usage is TRBJ1-5; D remains ambiguous. CDR3 length equals 16 residues. Germline V gene data show CDR1 as MNHNS and CDR2 as SASEGT. V was cut by 2 bases and J by 1 base, with 12 bases left in between. In DNA, the CDR3 is TGTGCCAGCAGTGAACGGGGAGGGAAAAGCAATCAGCCCCAGCATTTT. It encodes CASSERGGKSNQPQHF.

This chain joins TRBV7-9 and TRBJ1-4; D gene ambiguous. CDR1 SEHNR and CDR2 FQNEAQ come from the germline V gene (reference sequence). Deletions cut 5 bases from V and 8 bases from J, with 12 bases between. The length of the CDR3 is 13 residues. CDR3 DNA: TGTGCCAGCAGCATACCGACTGACGAAAAACTGTTTTTT. As protein: CASSIPTDEKLFF.

The genes are TRBV25-1 and TRBJ2-1; D may be TRBD1 (7 bases). V lost 1 base to trimming and J lost 8 bases, with 15 bases between them. The CDR3 sequence is 15 residues long. Germline-derived CDR1 and CDR2 are MGHDK and SYGVNS. The CDR3 reads CASSESTGEVDEQFF. CDR3 nucleotides: TGTGCCAGCAGTGAATCTACAGGGGAGGTCGATGAGCAGTTCTTC.

The V gene is TRBV27, the J gene TRBJ1-3, with D perhaps matching TRBD1 (6 bases). V was clipped by 5 bases and J by 0 bases, with 8 bases between them. The CDR3 is 14 amino acids. From germline, CDR1 is MNHEY and CDR2 SMNVEV (reference sequence). CDR3 amino acids: CASSRGFSGNTIYF. CDR3 sequence (DNA): TGTGCCAGCAGTAGGGGGTTCTCTGGAAACACCATATATTTT.

This clone was seen a single time. The chain uses TRBV27 and TRBJ1-2, with 7 bases identical to TRBD1. CDR1 is MNHEY and CDR2 is SMNVEV in the germline V gene (reference sequence). This CDR3 has 17 amino acids. Germline trimming cut 0 bases from V and 4 bases from J; bases unmatched to any gene: 11. CDR3 sequence (DNA): TGTGCCAGCAGTTTATCCGAAGGGGACAGACTCTCCTATGGCTACACCTTC. Its translation: CASSLSEGDRLSYGYTF.

This clone was seen once. The chain carries TRBV28 and TRBJ1-1; 9 nucleotides line up with TRBD1. This CDR3 contains 16 residues. V trimming: 2 bases; J trimming: 5 bases; junction bases outside the gene matches: 9. Germline CDR1 is MDHEN and CDR2 is SYDVKM. CDR3 sequence reads: CASSLGRGQGRTEAFF. In nucleotides, the CDR3 is TGTGCCAGCAGTTTAGGTCGGGGACAGGGACGAACTGAAGCTTTCTTT.

The V call is TRBV5-4, the J call TRBJ2-7, with 9 bases that match TRBD1. Germline V gene data show CDR1 as SGHNT and CDR2 as YYREEE (reference sequence). The CDR3 is 13 amino acids. The trim removed 3 bases at V and 5 bases at J, leaving 3 bases unmatched. CDR3: CASSYRGHDEQYF. DNA for the CDR3: TGTGCCAGCAGCTACAGGGGGCACGACGAGCAGTACTTC.

CDR3 sequence: CASSESTGNYEQYF. CDR3 nucleotide sequence: TGTGCCAGCAGTGAGTCGACAGGGAACTACGAGCAGTACTTC. The gene calls are TRBV6-1 and TRBJ2-7; 7 positions match TRBD1. The ends lost 3 bases at V and 3 bases at J; junction bases unmatched: 5. CDR3 size: 14 residues. CDR1 is MNHNS, CDR2 SASEGT, per germline.

This clone was counted once. Written as DNA, the CDR3 is TGTGCCAGCAGTTTTGAACAGGGGAAATTCACCGGGGAGCTGTTTTTT. It yields the protein CASSFEQGKFTGELFF. The chain uses TRBV27 and TRBJ2-2; TRBD1 aligns across 7 bases. Germline V CDR1 and CDR2: MNHEY, SMNVEV (reference sequence). CDR3 length: 16 amino acids. Germline trimming cut 3 bases from V and 4 bases from J; bases unmatched to any gene: 8.

This sequence joins TRBV7-6 and TRBJ2-7, with D maybe TRBD2 (6 bases). With 8 bases removed from V and 1 base from J, the gap between germline ends came to 18 bases. Germline lookup yields CDR1 SGHVS and CDR2 FNYEAQ. The CDR3 sequence is 15 residues long. CDR3 coding DNA: TGTGCCAGCGGCGGCGGGGCGACGGATTCCTACGAGCAGTACTTC. As protein: CASGGGATDSYEQYF.

This chain connects TRBV7-8 to TRBJ1-1, with TRBD1 identical over 7 bases. With V trimmed by 3 bases and J by 8 bases, 6 bases remained unmatched. This CDR3 contains 13 residues. Germline loops: CDR1 SGHVS, CDR2 FQNEAQ. The CDR3 DNA reads as TGTGCCAGCAGCTTCGGACAGGTTTTAGAAGCTTTCTTT. It specifies CASSFGQVLEAFF.

The chain recombines TRBV4-2 with TRBJ2-3, with 8 bases lining up with TRBD2. V lost 0 bases, J lost 1 base, and 6 bases stayed unmatched. From germline, CDR1 is LGHNA and CDR2 YNFKEQ. The CDR3 runs 17 residues. The CDR3 nucleotides are TGTGCCAGCAGCCAAGATCTTCCGGGGGGGGGCACAGATACGCAGTATTTT. Protein sequence: CASSQDLPGGGTDTQYF.

Only one count was recorded for this clone. The chain couples TRBV5-1 to TRBJ1-1; TRBD1 might be the D (6 bases). This CDR3 contains 14 residues. The germline V gene has CDR1 SGHRS and CDR2 YFSETQ. V was pared by 0 bases and J by 6 bases, with 12 bases between. The CDR3 here is CASSLGTVTAEAFF. CDR3 coding DNA: TGCGCCAGCAGCTTGGGGACAGTCACGGCTGAAGCTTTCTTT.

This clone came up once. The chain links TRBV11-2 to TRBJ2-5; perhaps TRBD1 as D (6 bases). Trimming took off 4 bases at V and 1 base at J, with 16 bases between the two ends. The CDR3 is made up of 16 amino acids. CDR1 and CDR2 from the germline V gene are SGHAT and FQNNGV. CDR3 DNA: TGTGCCAGCAGCTCCGGAACCAGGGGACCCCAAGAGACCCAGTACTTC. This sequence encodes CASSSGTRGPQETQYF.

The chain links TRBV6-1 to TRBJ1-3; no reliable D call. The CDR3 is 14 amino acids. From germline, CDR1 is MNHNS and CDR2 SASEGT. Trimming took off 2 bases at V and 5 bases at J, with 10 bases between the two ends. CDR3 coding DNA: TGTGCCAGCAGTGAAACAGTCTTGCGAAACACCATATATTTT. It is translated as CASSETVLRNTIYF.

This sequence joins TRBV6-6 and TRBJ2-6, with unresolved D. This CDR3 spans 13 amino acids. The germline gives CDR1 MNHNY, CDR2 SVGAGI (reference sequence). V lost 6 bases, J lost 4 bases, and 7 bases lay in between. CDR3 region: CASSPKGANVLTF. The CDR3, as DNA: TGTGCCAGCAGCCCTAAAGGGGCCAACGTCCTGACTTTC.

This chain joins TRBV6-5 and TRBJ2-7; D uncertain. The germline CDR1 and CDR2 sequences are MNHEY and SVGAGI. The CDR3 is 15 residues long. V lost 4 bases and J lost 3, with 16 bases in between. The CDR3 sequence: CASSFSDSPGYEQYF. As DNA, the CDR3 is TGTGCCAGCAGTTTCTCTGACTCCCCCGGCTACGAGCAGTACTTC.

The chain uses TRBV7-9 and TRBJ1-2; 9 bases line up with TRBD1. Germline values: CDR1 SEHNR, CDR2 FQNEAQ (reference sequence). J lost 8 bases, V lost 5 bases, and 9 bases had no gene match. The length of the CDR3 is 14 residues. CDR3 in DNA: TGTGCCAGCAGCGACGGGACAGGGCCACTGGGCTACACCTTC. It codes for CASSDGTGPLGYTF.